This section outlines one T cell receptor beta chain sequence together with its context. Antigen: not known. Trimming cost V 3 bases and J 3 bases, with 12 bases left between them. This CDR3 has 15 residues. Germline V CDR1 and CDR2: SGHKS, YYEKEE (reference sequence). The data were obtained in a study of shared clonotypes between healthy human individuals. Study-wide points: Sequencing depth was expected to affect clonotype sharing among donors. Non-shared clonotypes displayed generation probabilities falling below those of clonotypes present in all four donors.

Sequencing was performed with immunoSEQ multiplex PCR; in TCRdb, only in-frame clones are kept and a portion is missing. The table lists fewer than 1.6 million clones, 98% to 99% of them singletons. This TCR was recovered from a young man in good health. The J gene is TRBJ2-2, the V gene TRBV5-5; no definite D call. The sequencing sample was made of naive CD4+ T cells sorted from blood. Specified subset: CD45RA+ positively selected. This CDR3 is CASSWVGGDTGELFF. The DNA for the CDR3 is TGTGCCAGCAGCTGGGTAGGTGGAGACACCGGGGAGCTGTTTTTT.